This T cell receptor (beta chain) came from a study of cytomegalovirus exposure and HLA in healthy donors. Study findings and constraints: Confirmation was obtained in vitro that a few CMV-associated chains are specific for CMV antigens. Presence/absence analyses assumed roughly uniform sequencing depth across donors. Some TCR beta chains (roughly 160 of them) were listed as cytomegalovirus-associated.

The CDR3 runs 14 residues. Trimming shortened V by 1 base and J by 5 bases, and 12 bases separated the two germline ends. Per the germline V gene, CDR1 is LGHNA and CDR2 is YSLEER. As regards this clone: Antigen specificity is unknown.

It was with 60 Vbeta and 13 Jbeta primers that the PCR ran. The method was immunoSEQ multiplex PCR; TCRdb's version includes in-frame clones alone and lacks a portion of them. The top ten clones hold roughly 4.5% of a sample with about 170,000 clones, 80% of them seen once. Donors were nominally healthy when sampled, though unrecorded immune exposures were likely. Input material: PBMCs. The receptor was derived from a woman aged 50 to 65 in good health and CMV-seropositive. The J gene is TRBJ2-7, the V gene TRBV4-3; D not resolved. CDR3 region: CASSQVLLLDEQYF. CDR3 sequence (DNA): TGCGCCAGCAGCCAAGTTCTTTTACTTGACGAGCAGTACTTC.